The T cell receptor beta chain under discussion was sequenced for a study of cytotoxic CD8 clonotypes in ibrutinib-treated CLL. Study in general: Collecting the response samples happened after a median 12 months of treatment, with a range of 6 to 36. Overall study findings and caveats: Sampling of sustained-remission and progressing patients occurred at differing times. The clonality went up when patients responded to ibrutinib and dropped back toward baseline at progression.

Assay: immunoSEQ multiplex PCR; the TCRdb copy retains only in-frame clones and omits some. The sample lists roughly 180,000 clones, approximately 84% seen once, with 3.5% to 5.5% in the top ten. This clone was recorded a few times. Its specificity is unknown. The V gene's germline CDR1 is SNHLY and CDR2 FYNNEI. The CDR3 loop spans 12 amino acids. Between the trimmed V and J ends, which lost 2 bases and 14 bases, there was a span of 15 bases. The material was PBMCs, obtained after 24 months of ibrutinib treatment. V gene TRBV2 combines with J gene TRBJ1-2; the D is unclear. This clonotype was sampled from a human donor with chronic lymphocytic leukemia. The CDR3 DNA reads as TGTGCCAGCAGTGAATGGCGGAGGGTCTTTACCTTC. It yields the protein CASSEWRRVFTF. The full variable domain, its missing parts supplied by reference TRBV2 and TRBJ1-2, is EPEVTQTPSHQVTQMGQEVILRCVPISNHLYFYWYRQILGQKVEFLVSFYNNEISEKSEIFDDQFSVERPDGSNFTLKIRSTKLEDSAMYFCASSEWRRVFTFGSGTRLTVV.